The clone carrying this TCR beta chain was observed a handful of times. Its specificity is unknown. This record comes from a study of cytomegalovirus exposure and HLA in healthy donors. Study-wide results and caveats: Three chains linked to CMV were shown in vitro to be specific for CMV antigens.

The primer mix had 60 Vbeta and 13 Jbeta primers. Method: immunoSEQ multiplex PCR; TCRdb's copy keeps in-frame clones and lacks some. The repertoire includes under 250,000 clones, roughly 78% of them detected once, and 3.5% to 5% sits in the top ten. V was trimmed by 1 base and J by 4 bases, leaving 11 bases between them. Germline V gene lookup returns CDR1 SGHNT and CDR2 YYREEE (reference sequence). The CDR3 loop spans 15 amino acids. The receptor was isolated from a woman younger than 45 in good health and CMV-seropositive. The rearrangement uses TRBV5-4 and TRBJ2-2, with D tentatively TRBD2 (6 bases). The specimen sequenced was PBMCs. As DNA, the CDR3 is TGTGCCAGCAGCTTGCCGGGAGCCAGCACCGGGGAGCTGTTTTTT. Translation: CASSLPGASTGELFF.